Each of the 19 T cell receptor beta chains below was sequenced from the same sample in a study of shared clonotypes between healthy human individuals. The data were produced by immunoSEQ multiplex PCR, yet TCRdb's version contains in-frame clones alone and is incomplete. The sample includes millions of clones, 85% to 95% of them seen just once. The sequencing sample was made of naive CD4+ T cells sorted from blood. Subset specified: CD45RA+ positively selected. Receptors originate from a man aged 18 to 35 in good health.

The chain combines TRBV28 with TRBJ2-5; D may be TRBD2 (5 bases). The last part of the DNA fits TRBJ2-7 better; the J call may be wrong. The germline CDR1 and CDR2 sequences are MDHEN and SYDVKM. This CDR3 has 15 residues. The CDR3 sequence is CASSLGSLGRYEQYF. CDR3 sequence (DNA): TGTGCCAGCAGTTTAGGGAGCCTGGGAAGGTACGAGCAGTACTTC.

The chain carries TRBV18 and TRBJ2-2; TRBD1 agrees at 7 bases. J gave up 6 bases and V 4 bases, and 2 bases lay outside the gene matches. Germline V gives CDR1 KGHSH, CDR2 LQKENI. The CDR3 totals 13 residues. The CDR3 is CASSQTGSGELFF. In DNA, the CDR3 is TGTGCCAGCTCACAGACAGGGTCCGGGGAGCTGTTTTTT.

Comment on this clone: A read error may account for a junction end that differs from germline. This sequence joins TRBV25-1 and TRBJ1-2; D gene ambiguous. The length of the CDR3 is 13 residues. Germline CDR1 and CDR2: MGHDK and SYGVNS. CDR3 residues: CASSEMPKYGYTF. CDR3 DNA: TGTGCCAGCAGTGAAATGCCTAAGTATGGCTACACCTTC.

The rearrangement uses TRBV4-3 and TRBJ2-3, with D possibly being TRBD1 (6 bases). The CDR3 runs to 15 residues. The V gene lost 0 bases and the J gene lost 4 bases, with 11 bases spanning the gap. Germline CDR1 is LGHNA and CDR2 is YSLEER. CDR3 sequence: CASSQDQGWADTQYF. As DNA, the CDR3 is TGCGCCAGCAGCCAAGATCAGGGGTGGGCAGATACGCAGTATTTT.

This rearrangement joins TRBV6-6 to TRBJ2-7; no reliable D call. V was cut by 5 bases and J by 4 bases, with 12 bases left in between. This CDR3 region has 13 residues. Germline lookup yields CDR1 MNHNY and CDR2 SVGAGI (reference sequence). CDR3 sequence reads: CASSRLVGYEQYF. In DNA, the CDR3 is TGTGCCAGCAGTAGGCTAGTAGGTTACGAGCAGTACTTC.

The J gene is TRBJ2-7, the V gene TRBV19; TRBD2 aligns across 7 bases. Looked up from germline, CDR1 is LNHDA and CDR2 is SQIVND (reference sequence). Losses at the gene ends were 3 bases for V and 5 bases for J; bases not matched to a gene: 7. CDR3 length: 14 residues. CDR3 amino acids: CASSIGLDRHEQYF. The CDR3, as DNA: TGTGCCAGTAGTATCGGACTAGATCGGCACGAGCAGTACTTC.

The chain has TRBV5-1 and TRBJ1-2, with a possible D match to TRBD1 (5 bases). V dropped 6 bases and J dropped 0 bases, with 15 bases sitting between them. The germline V gene has CDR1 SGHRS and CDR2 YFSETQ. The length of the CDR3 is 15 residues. In DNA form, the CDR3 reads TGCGCCAGCACATTAATGGGGGGGACTAACTATGGCTACACCTTC. Amino acid sequence: CASTLMGGTNYGYTF.

The genes are TRBV5-1 and TRBJ1-1; D remains ambiguous. The CDR3 has 14 residues. V was cut by 0 bases and J by 5 bases, with 11 bases left in between. Looked up from germline, CDR1 is SGHRS and CDR2 is YFSETQ. The DNA of the CDR3 is TGCGCCAGCAGCTTGGCAGGCAGGTTGACTGAAGCTTTCTTT. The encoded protein is CASSLAGRLTEAFF.

In the case of this clone: Distinct nucleotide sequences in the sample also encode this CDR3. The CDR3 DNA reads as TGTGCCTGGAGTGTACGACTAGCGGGCAATGAGCAGTTCTTC. As protein: CAWSVRLAGNEQFF. This chain joins TRBV30 and TRBJ2-1; 10 nucleotides agree with TRBD2. V trimming: 0 bases; J trimming: 6 bases; junction bases outside the gene matches: 2. The CDR3 spans 14 residues. Looked up from germline, CDR1 is GTSNPN and CDR2 is SVGIG (reference sequence). Variable domain in full (rest from reference TRBV30 and TRBJ2-1): SQTIHQWPATLVQPVGSPLSLECTVEGTSNPNLYWYRQAAGRGLQLLFYSVGIGQISSEVPQNLSASRPQDRQFILSSKKLLLSDSGFYLCAWSVRLAGNEQFFGPGTRLTVL.

The chain links TRBV5-1 to TRBJ2-1; unclear D gene. Trimming removed 0 bases at V and 3 bases at J, with 10 bases between. The CDR3 is 15 residues long. CDR1 is SGHRS, CDR2 YFSETQ, per germline. The chain's CDR3 is CASSLEQRGYNEQFF. DNA for the CDR3: TGCGCCAGCAGCTTGGAACAGAGAGGCTACAATGAGCAGTTCTTC.

The V and J genes are TRBV5-4 and TRBJ2-7; D tentatively reads TRBD1 or TRBD2 (5 bases each). The V and J ends lost 4 bases and 4 bases respectively, with 18 bases between them. Germline V CDR1 and CDR2: SGHNT, YYREEE (reference sequence). The CDR3 loop spans 15 amino acids. DNA of the CDR3: TGTGCCAGCAGCGAGCAGTCGAGGGGATCTTACGAGCAGTACTTC. Its translation is CASSEQSRGSYEQYF. The full variable domain, completed using reference TRBV5-4 and TRBJ2-7, is ETGVTQSPTHLIKTRGQQVTLRCSSQSGHNTVSWYQQALGQGPQFIFQYYREEENGRGNFPPRFSGLQFPNYSSELNVNALELDDSALYLCASSEQSRGSYEQYFGPGTRLTVT.

The chain couples TRBV19 to TRBJ1-4; D not certain. There are 17 residues in the CDR3. CDR1 is LNHDA and CDR2 is SQIVND in the germline V gene (reference sequence). V shed 6 bases and J shed 0 bases, with 17 bases lying between them. CDR3 nucleotides: TGTGCCAGTAGCCACCCCATCAAGGGAGCAACTAATGAAAAACTGTTTTTT. This codes for CASSHPIKGATNEKLFF.

The chain employs TRBV19 and TRBJ2-5, with a possible D match to TRBD2 (5 bases). The V end was cut by 6 bases, the J end by 0 bases, with 11 bases between. Germline values: CDR1 LNHDA, CDR2 SQIVND (reference sequence). The CDR3 sequence is 14 residues long. CDR3 protein: CASRNPGNQETQYF. The CDR3 DNA follows: TGTGCCAGTAGAAATCCGGGAAACCAAGAGACCCAGTACTTC.

As DNA, the CDR3 is TGTGCCAGCTCACCGTACGGTAGCGGGAGGGCAGATACGCAGTATTTT. Translated, it gives CASSPYGSGRADTQYF. The chain links TRBV18 to TRBJ2-3; 11 bases are a match to TRBD2. The CDR3 has 16 residues. Per the germline V gene, CDR1 is KGHSH and CDR2 is LQKENI. Trimming cost V 3 bases and J 4 bases; bases outside gene matches: 6.

The rearrangement links TRBV27 to TRBJ1-3, with D uncertain. Trimming removed 3 bases from V and 7 bases from J, with 10 bases in between. The CDR3 consists of 13 residues. Germline values: CDR1 MNHEY, CDR2 SMNVEV (reference sequence). CDR3 nucleotide sequence: TGTGCCAGCAGTTTTCGGGGTTCGAACACCATATATTTT. This translates into CASSFRGSNTIYF.

This clone has more than one count but fewer than ten. Other DNA sequences of this sample code for an identical CDR3. The V gene is TRBV5-1, the J gene TRBJ2-1; 12 bases are a match to TRBD2. CDR3 size: 15 residues. CDR1 is SGHRS, CDR2 YFSETQ, per germline. V was pared by 4 bases and J by 4 bases, with 3 bases of the junction left unmatched. The CDR3 region is CASSPGTSGYNEQFF. In DNA form, the CDR3 reads TGCGCCAGCAGCCCCGGGACTAGCGGGTACAATGAGCAGTTCTTC.

The V call is TRBV28, the J call TRBJ2-1; maybe TRBD1 (6 bases). V dropped 5 bases and J dropped 8 bases, with 19 bases sitting between them. The CDR3 is 15 amino acids. Germline V lookup: CDR1 MDHEN, CDR2 SYDVKM. CDR3 nucleotide sequence: TGTGCCAGCAGTCCCCGGAAGGGGTCAGGGGATGAGCAGTTCTTC. It is translated as CASSPRKGSGDEQFF.

The chain combines TRBV28 with TRBJ2-7; unclear D gene. The CDR3 has 15 residues. The V gene's germline CDR1 is MDHEN and CDR2 SYDVKM. Trimming took off 0 bases at V and 2 bases at J, with 11 bases between the two ends. CDR3 nucleotide sequence: TGTGCCAGCAGTTTATGGGGTATGGGAACCTACGAGCAGTACTTC. Amino acid sequence: CASSLWGMGTYEQYF.

The chain combines TRBV5-1 with TRBJ1-6; 9 bases align to TRBD1. Losses at the gene ends were 2 bases for V and 10 bases for J; bases not matched to a gene: 13. This CDR3 has 17 amino acids. Germline V lookup: CDR1 SGHRS, CDR2 YFSETQ. CDR3 sequence reads: CASSFSGGTGTSSPLHF. The CDR3, as DNA: TGCGCCAGCAGCTTTTCGGGCGGGACAGGGACTAGCTCACCCCTCCACTTT.